This T cell receptor beta chain was obtained from a study of T cell responses to AZD1222 COVID-19 vaccine. Generated by immunoSEQ multiplex PCR, the TCRdb table keeps only in-frame clones and is missing some. The data hold roughly 120,000 clones, with roughly 91% observed a single time. Trimming cost V 8 bases and J 2 bases, with 9 bases left between them. The germline gives CDR1 LGHNT, CDR2 FRNRAP. The CDR3 runs 13 residues. In the case of this clone: Its specificity is unknown.

General study findings and limits: Females outnumbered males among donors, who were mostly white British; clonal diversity was possibly underestimated. Baseline serology detected seropositivity in only a handful of AZD1222 recipients. In the spike-specific TCR repertoire, nearly half reportedly target unmutated variant regions. Spike-wide coverage was observed for vaccine-associated CD4 TCRs, with dominant responses at 160-218 and 743-854.

The specimen comprised peripheral blood, sampled on day 0 of AZD1222 vaccination. The receptor was derived from an adult in good health. The chain combines TRBV12-5 with TRBJ2-2; maybe TRBD2 (5 bases). The CDR3 region is CASRGSNTGELFF. CDR3 nucleotide sequence: TGTGCTAGTCGGGGATCCAACACCGGGGAGCTGTTTTTT.